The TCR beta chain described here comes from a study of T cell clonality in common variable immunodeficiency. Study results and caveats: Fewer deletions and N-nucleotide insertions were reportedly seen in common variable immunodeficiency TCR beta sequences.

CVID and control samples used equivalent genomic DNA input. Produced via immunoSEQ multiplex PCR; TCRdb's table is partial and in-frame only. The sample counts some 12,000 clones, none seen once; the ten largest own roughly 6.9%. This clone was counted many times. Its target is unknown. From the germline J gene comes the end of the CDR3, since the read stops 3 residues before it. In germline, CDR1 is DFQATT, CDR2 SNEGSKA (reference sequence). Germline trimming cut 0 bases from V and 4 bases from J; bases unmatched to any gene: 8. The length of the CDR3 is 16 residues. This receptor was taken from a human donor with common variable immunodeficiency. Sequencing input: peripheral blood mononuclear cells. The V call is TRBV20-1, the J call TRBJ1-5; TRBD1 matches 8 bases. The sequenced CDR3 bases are TGCAGTGCTAGAGAAGGACATAGGACAGGGAATCAGCCC. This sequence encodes CSAREGHRTGNQP. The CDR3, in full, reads CSAREGHRTGNQPQHF.